One sample yielded the 5 T cell receptor beta chains listed below, sequenced in a study of post-analysis software for immune sequencing data. Study-level points and caveats: About five TRBV segments were more frequent in patients than controls; TRBV5-6, TRBV5-1 and TRBV20-1 belonged to this group.

Which antigens these TCRs recognize remains unknown. TCR beta libraries were prepared from cDNA with unique molecular identifiers. One entry per CDR3 protein results from TCRdb running MiXCR on the PCR reads. The sample holds roughly 800,000 distinct CDR3 sequences, approximately 53% seen once. Material: blood. The receptors stem from a girl aged 10 to 17 with multiple sclerosis.

This clonotype is a singleton in its sample. The chain recombines TRBV7-9 with TRBJ2-1; 9 positions match TRBD2. This CDR3 has 16 residues. Looked up from germline, CDR1 is SEHNR and CDR2 is FQNEAQ (reference sequence). Losses at the gene ends were 5 bases for V and 8 bases for J; bases not matched to a gene: 13. The CDR3 nucleotides read TGTGCCAGCAGCCCCCCCTTTAGCGGGGGTGGGGATGAGCAGTTCTTC. Translated: CASSPPFSGGGDEQFF.

Only one count was recorded for this clonotype. The chain carries TRBV12-3 or TRBV12-4 and TRBJ2-1; TRBD1 matches 10 bases. The J call is in doubt because the DNA end fits TRBJ2-7 better. CDR3 length: 16 amino acids. This CDR3 is CASRRGTGVFSYEQYF. CDR3 in DNA: TGTGCCAGCAGACGCGGGACAGGGGTCTTCTCCTACGAGCAGTACTTC.

The rearrangement uses TRBV9 and TRBJ1-2; perhaps TRBD1 as D (6 bases). V gave up 3 bases and J gave up 6 bases, with 18 bases separating them. The CDR3 length is 15 residues. Germline V gene sequence: CDR1 SGDLS, CDR2 YYNGEE. CDR3 amino acids: CASSGYRDPIDGYTF. In DNA form, the CDR3 reads TGTGCCAGCAGCGGGTACAGGGACCCCATCGATGGCTACACCTTC.

CDR3 bases: TGCAGCGTTGCTCTCCCGGGGGCGCTTGAAGGGAGGTTCTTC. The encoded protein is CSVALPGALEGRFF. The chain joins TRBV29-1 to TRBJ2-1; D may be TRBD1 or TRBD2 (6 bases each). Trimming cost V 4 bases and J 15 bases, with 25 bases left between them. Germline V gene data show CDR1 as SQVTM and CDR2 as ANQGSEA. This CDR3 contains 14 residues.

Only a few counts were recorded for this clonotype. The gene calls are TRBV6-5 and TRBJ2-7; D ambiguous. Germline lookup yields CDR1 MNHEY and CDR2 SVGAGI. Trimming shortened V by 4 bases and J by 0 bases, and 13 bases separated the two germline ends. There are 15 residues in the CDR3. The DNA of the CDR3 is TGTGCCAGCAGTTCCTTGGCCGTGAGCTCCTACGAGCAGTACTTC. Translation gives CASSSLAVSSYEQYF.